This T cell receptor beta chain was captured by sequencing in a study of cytomegalovirus exposure and HLA in healthy donors. The PCR had 60 Vbeta and 13 Jbeta primers. Clones were sequenced by immunoSEQ multiplex PCR, and TCRdb holds only the in-frame ones, with some missing. The data hold approximately 160,000 clones, with 70% observed a single time. CDR3 length: 13 amino acids. The V gene lost 6 bases and the J gene lost 1 base, with 7 bases spanning the gap. Germline V gene data show CDR1 as MNHEY and CDR2 as SVGAGI. The gene calls are TRBV6-5 and TRBJ2-1; D not certain. The receptor's source is a man younger than 35 in good health and CMV-seropositive. Input material: PBMCs. CDR3: CASRTGSYNEQFF. The CDR3 nucleotides are TGTGCCAGCAGGACGGGTTCCTACAATGAGCAGTTCTTC.